The 11 T cell receptor beta chains in this list originate from one sample, sequenced in a study of OX40 agonist ivuxolimab in advanced cancers. The library relied on the immunoSEQ multiplex PCR assay. In its TCRdb copy, this immuneACCESS table keeps in-frame sequences only and misses some clones. Where compared with another copy, unresolved V genes explain less than half of these, and the others have no known cause. This sample lists tens of thousands of clones; around 93% were detected once. Roughly 1% of the sample rests with the top ten. Sequencing used CD4+ or CD8+ T cells sorted from blood, obtained in a trial of the OX40 agonist ivuxolimab. The receptors stem from an adult with an advanced solid tumor such as melanoma, head and neck, liver or kidney cancer.

This sequence joins TRBV30 and TRBJ2-7, with no clear D. CDR3 size: 14 residues. Trimming removed 1 base at V and 3 bases at J, with 13 bases between. CDR1 is GTSNPN, CDR2 SVGIG, per germline (reference sequence). The CDR3 loop is CAWSATGLIYEQYF. CDR3 coding DNA: TGTGCCTGGAGTGCAACCGGCCTAATCTACGAGCAGTACTTC.

The count of this clone is one. This chain joins TRBV6-1 and TRBJ2-2; D uncertain. Trimming cost V 7 bases and J 5 bases, with 17 bases left between them. The V gene's germline CDR1 is MNHNS and CDR2 SASEGT. The CDR3 has 15 amino acids. CDR3 coding DNA: TGTGCCAGCACCCTAAGTAGGTCGGAGACCGGGGAGCTGTTTTTT. It yields the protein CASTLSRSETGELFF.

The sample holds a few counts of this clone. Other DNA sequences in the same sample also yield this CDR3. The chain joins TRBV6-6 to TRBJ1-1; 8 bases match TRBD1. V dropped 2 bases and J dropped 5; count of bases not matched to a gene: 4. The CDR3 contains 14 residues. Germline loops: CDR1 MNHNY, CDR2 SVGAGI (reference sequence). The CDR3 protein is CASSYDRGRTEAFF. CDR3 DNA sequence: TGTGCCAGCAGTTACGACAGGGGACGGACTGAAGCTTTCTTT.

The chain employs TRBV4-1 and TRBJ2-5; D unclear. Trimming stripped 2 bases from V and 7 bases from J, with 17 bases between. Germline CDR1 and CDR2: MGHRA and YSYEKL. The CDR3 is made up of 15 amino acids. In DNA form, the CDR3 reads TGCGCCAGCAGCCAACTCTCGACCGATTATGTGACCCAGTACTTC. This translates into CASSQLSTDYVTQYF.

The chain has TRBV4-2 and TRBJ2-1; TRBD2 agrees at 16 bases. Looked up from germline, CDR1 is LGHNA and CDR2 is YNFKEQ. This CDR3 region has 19 residues. V dropped 1 base and J dropped 8; count of bases not matched to a gene: 11. CDR3 region: CASSQGMGLAGGAGDEQFF. The CDR3 DNA reads as TGTGCCAGCAGCCAAGGTATGGGACTAGCGGGAGGGGCAGGAGATGAGCAGTTCTTC.

The chain uses TRBV11-3 and TRBJ1-1, with no clear D. Germline V gene lookup returns CDR1 SGHNT and CDR2 YENEEA. This CDR3 is built from 14 residues. Trimming left V 1 base short and J 1 base short, with 7 bases between. The CDR3 sequence: CASSLGATNTEAFF. The CDR3 DNA reads as TGTGCCAGCAGCTTAGGGGCCACGAACACTGAAGCTTTCTTT.

V usage is TRBV5-6 and J usage is TRBJ1-2, with D perhaps TRBD1 (6 bases). Trimming left V 10 bases short and J 3 bases short, with 16 bases between. Germline CDR1 SGHDT, CDR2 YYEEEE. The CDR3 has 13 amino acids. CDR3 residues: CASRPRGDYGYTF. In nucleotides, the CDR3 is TGTGCCTCCAGACCAAGGGGGGACTATGGCTACACCTTC.

This sequence joins TRBV28 and TRBJ2-1; TRBD2 agrees at 12 bases. The V and J ends lost 6 bases and 7 bases, in that order; junction bases with no gene match: 7. Per germline, CDR1 MDHEN and CDR2 SYDVKM. CDR3 length: 15 residues. In nucleotides, the CDR3 is TGTGCCAGCAGCATTAACGGACTAGCGGGGAATGAGCAGTTCTTC. Protein product: CASSINGLAGNEQFF.

The V call is TRBV5-6, the J call TRBJ1-1, with TRBD1 matching 8 bases. CDR1 is SGHDT, CDR2 YYEEEE, per germline. The CDR3 has 15 amino acids. J gave up 4 bases and V 4 bases, and 9 bases lay outside the gene matches. This CDR3 is CASSNVGQGSTEAFF. In nucleotides, the CDR3 is TGTGCCAGCAGCAATGTAGGACAGGGATCCACTGAAGCTTTCTTT.

This clone has just one count. The chain combines TRBV14 with TRBJ1-2, with D unclear. This CDR3 has 14 residues. Between the trimmed V and J ends, which lost 2 bases and 8 bases, there was a span of 15 bases. Germline lookup yields CDR1 SGHDN and CDR2 FVKESK. CDR3 residues: CASSQQRGLGGYTF. CDR3 DNA: TGTGCCAGCAGCCAACAACGGGGATTGGGAGGCTACACCTTC. Full variable domain (missing parts from reference TRBV14 and TRBJ1-2): EAGVTQFPSHSVIEKGQTVTLRCDPISGHDNLYWYRRVMGKEIKFLLHFVKESKQDESGMPNNRFLAERTGGTYSTLKVQPAELEDSGVYFCASSQQRGLGGYTFGSGTRLTVV.

The chain combines TRBV7-9 with TRBJ2-7; possibly TRBD2 for D (5 bases). V shed 2 bases and J shed 7 bases, with 21 bases lying between them. This CDR3 has 16 amino acids. CDR1 is SEHNR and CDR2 is FQNEAQ in the germline V gene (reference sequence). The CDR3 bases are TGTGCCAGCAGCTTATGGGGAGCTGTGCTTTTGAGTGAGCAGTACTTC. Translating it yields CASSLWGAVLLSEQYF.